There are many counts of the clone carrying this T cell receptor beta chain. Its antigen is currently unknown. This record belongs to a study of T cell repertoires in cytomegalovirus infection. Overall study findings and caveats: CMV-specific TCR beta clonotypes restricted by HLA-C were the ones dominating the ex vivo response.

The CDR3 length is 14 residues. Germline lookup yields CDR1 KGHSH and CDR2 LQKENI. The V and J ends lost 3 bases and 0 bases respectively, with 8 bases between them. TCRdb re-called the reads with MiXCR, one entry per CDR3 protein. The table has 110,000 to 150,000 distinct CDR3 sequences, roughly 32% seen once. V is TRBV18 and J is TRBJ1-2, with D unclear. The clonotype comes from a human donor in good health (CMV status not recorded). Some clones in this sample may be carry-over from other donors' samples. The input for sequencing was CD8+ T cells from cultured PBMCs, taken from culture after CMV antigen stimulation. The CDR3 DNA follows: TGTGCCAGCTCACCGCTGTTCGCTAACTATGGCTACACCTTC. Translating gives CASSPLFANYGYTF.